One T cell receptor (beta chain) is described in this entry. Mismatch with germline at one junction end may stem from a read error. PCR employed 60 Vbeta and 13 Jbeta primers. Some clones are missing from TCRdb's copy, which holds only in-frame ones; the method was immunoSEQ multiplex PCR. The sample has 90,000 to 100,000 clones, more than 60% seen once. These data originate in a study of cytomegalovirus exposure and HLA in healthy donors. Germline assignment: CDR1 SNHLY and CDR2 FYNNEI. The CDR3 has 13 amino acids. Sequencing was performed on PBMCs. This rearrangement joins TRBV2 to TRBJ1-6; no reliable D call. This TCR came from a man between 60 and 75 years old in good health and CMV-seropositive. The CDR3, as DNA: TGTGCCAGCAGGGGCTCCTATAATTCCCCCCTCCACTTT. Encoded protein: CASRGSYNSPLHF. The complete variable domain, with remaining parts taken from reference TRBV2 and TRBJ1-6, reads EPEVTQTPSHQVTQMGQEVILRCVPISNHLYFYWYRQILGQKVEFLVSFYNNEISEKSEIFDDQFSVERPDGSNFTLKIRSTKLEDSAMYFCASRGSYNSPLHFGNGTRLTVT.